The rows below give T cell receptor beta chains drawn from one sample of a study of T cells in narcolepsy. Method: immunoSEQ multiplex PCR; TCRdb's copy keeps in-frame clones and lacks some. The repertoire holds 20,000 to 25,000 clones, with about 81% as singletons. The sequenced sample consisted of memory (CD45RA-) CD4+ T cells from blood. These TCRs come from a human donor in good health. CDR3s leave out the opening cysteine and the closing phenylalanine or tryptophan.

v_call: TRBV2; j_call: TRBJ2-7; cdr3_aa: ASRLAGLGHEQY
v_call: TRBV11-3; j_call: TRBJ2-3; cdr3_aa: ASSLGQPAADTQY
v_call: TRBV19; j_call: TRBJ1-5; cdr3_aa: ASSIVEKPQH
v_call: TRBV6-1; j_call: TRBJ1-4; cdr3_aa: ASSDRQGNEKLF
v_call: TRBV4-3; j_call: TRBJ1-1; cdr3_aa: ASSQEGGSEAF
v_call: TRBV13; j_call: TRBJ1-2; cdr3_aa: ASSSPGTGASGYT
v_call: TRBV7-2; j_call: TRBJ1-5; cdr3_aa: ASSSHTLQPQH
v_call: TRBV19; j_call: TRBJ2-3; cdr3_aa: ASSIPGITDTQY
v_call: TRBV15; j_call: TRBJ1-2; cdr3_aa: ATSREGKSMTGRRRGYT
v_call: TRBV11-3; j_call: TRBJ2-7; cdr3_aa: ASSTNSYEQY
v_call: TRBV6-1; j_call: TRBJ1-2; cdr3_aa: ASSRDRRGGYT
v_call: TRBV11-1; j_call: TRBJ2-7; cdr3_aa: ASSRGPSYEQY
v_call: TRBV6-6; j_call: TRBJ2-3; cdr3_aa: ASSRPGENSDTQY
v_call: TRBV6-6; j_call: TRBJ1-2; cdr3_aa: ASSWQGPYGYT
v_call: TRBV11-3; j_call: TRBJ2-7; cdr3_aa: ASSLDPGGSYEQY
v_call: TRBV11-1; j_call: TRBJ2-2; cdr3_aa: ASSLGRTGELF
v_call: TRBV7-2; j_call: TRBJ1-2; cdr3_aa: ASSLGDRLYGYT
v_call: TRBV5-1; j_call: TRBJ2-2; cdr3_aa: ASSQSTGNTGELF
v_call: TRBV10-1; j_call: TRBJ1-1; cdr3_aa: ASSVGQLGGMNTEAF
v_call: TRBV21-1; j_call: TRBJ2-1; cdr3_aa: ASSNWGGTYNEQF
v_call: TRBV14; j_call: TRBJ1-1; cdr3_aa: ASSQSGGANTEAF
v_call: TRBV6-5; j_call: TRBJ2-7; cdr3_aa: ASSYRDNYEQY
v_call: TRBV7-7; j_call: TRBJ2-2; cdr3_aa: ASSLQGESGELF
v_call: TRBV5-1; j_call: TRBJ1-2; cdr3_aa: ASSTETANYGYT
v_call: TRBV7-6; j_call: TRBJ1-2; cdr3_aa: VSSRTCKSRKTYGYT
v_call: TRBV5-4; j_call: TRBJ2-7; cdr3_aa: ASSSRDRGNNYEQY
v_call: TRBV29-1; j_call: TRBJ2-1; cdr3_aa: SVAGLGASGSHEQF
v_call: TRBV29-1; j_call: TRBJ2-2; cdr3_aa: SVEPGAAGELF
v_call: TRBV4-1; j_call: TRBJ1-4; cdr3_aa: ASSQVATAISNEKLF
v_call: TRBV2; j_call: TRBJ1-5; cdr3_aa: ASSAVVGASDQPQH
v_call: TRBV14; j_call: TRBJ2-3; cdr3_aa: ASSQDAGGYTDTQY
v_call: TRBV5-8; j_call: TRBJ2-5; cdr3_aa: ASSLGASQQETQY
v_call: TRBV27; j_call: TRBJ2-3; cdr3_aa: ASKFGQGWADTQY
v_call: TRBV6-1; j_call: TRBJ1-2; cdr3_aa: AAGLRGSGYT
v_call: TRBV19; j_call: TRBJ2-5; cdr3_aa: ASRDTGGAGETQY
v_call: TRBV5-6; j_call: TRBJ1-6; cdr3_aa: ASSLAGNSRSPLH
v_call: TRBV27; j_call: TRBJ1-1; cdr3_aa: ASRLQGARGTEAF
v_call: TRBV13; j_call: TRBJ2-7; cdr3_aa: ASSPAIWADEQY
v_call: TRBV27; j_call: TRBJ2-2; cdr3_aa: ASSPGLTGELF
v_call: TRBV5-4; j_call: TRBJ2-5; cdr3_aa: ASTRRPKETQY
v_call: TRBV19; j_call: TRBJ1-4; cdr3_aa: ASSPGSLNEKLF
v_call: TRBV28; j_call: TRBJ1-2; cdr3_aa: ASSAGPYGYT